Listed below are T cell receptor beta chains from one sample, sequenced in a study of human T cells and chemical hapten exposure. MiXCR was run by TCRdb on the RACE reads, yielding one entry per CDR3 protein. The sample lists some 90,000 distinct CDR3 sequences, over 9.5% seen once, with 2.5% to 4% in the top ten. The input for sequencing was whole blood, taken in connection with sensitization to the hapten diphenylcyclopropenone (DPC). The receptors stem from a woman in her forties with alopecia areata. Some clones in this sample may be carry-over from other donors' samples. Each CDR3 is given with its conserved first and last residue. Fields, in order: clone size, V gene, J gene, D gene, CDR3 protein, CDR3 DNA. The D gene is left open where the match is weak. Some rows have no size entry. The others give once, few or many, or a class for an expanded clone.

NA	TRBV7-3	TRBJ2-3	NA	CASSSGRSGGTQYF	TGTGCCAGCAGCTCCGGTCGTTCAGGAGGGACGCAGTATTTT
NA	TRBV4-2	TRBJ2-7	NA	CASSQDPGTYEQYF	TGTGCCAGCAGCCAAGATCCAGGGACCTACGAGCAGTACTTC
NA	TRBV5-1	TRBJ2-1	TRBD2	CASSFGASGSGYNEQFF	TGCGCCAGCAGCTTCGGGGCTAGCGGGTCCGGGTACAATGAGCAGTTCTTC
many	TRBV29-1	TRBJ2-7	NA	CSVGSAYEQYF	TGCAGCGTTGGGTCCGCCTACGAGCAGTACTTC
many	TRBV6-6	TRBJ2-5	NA	CASSFSGAQETQYF	TGTGCCAGCAGCTTTTCCGGGGCCCAAGAGACCCAGTACTTC
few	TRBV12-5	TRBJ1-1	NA	CASGSRWNTEAFF	TGTGCTAGTGGGTCCCGGTGGAACACTGAAGCTTTCTTT
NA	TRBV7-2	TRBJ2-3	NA	CASRPGGDTQYF	TGTGCCAGCCGTCCTGGGGGAGATACGCAGTATTTT
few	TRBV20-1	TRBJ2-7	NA	CSARDLKSAGRSSYEQYF	TGCAGTGCTAGAGATCTAAAATCAGCGGGCAGGAGCTCCTACGAGCAGTACTTC
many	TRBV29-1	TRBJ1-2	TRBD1	CSVGTGQGAEYGYTF	TGCAGCGTTGGGACGGGGCAGGGGGCAGAGTATGGCTACACCTTC
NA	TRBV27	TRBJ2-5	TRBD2	CASSLRGTSGRQETQYF	TGTGCCAGCAGTTTAAGGGGGACTAGCGGGAGGCAGGAGACCCAGTACTTC
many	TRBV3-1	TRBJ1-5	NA	CASSHGPNQPQHF	TGTGCCAGCAGCCATGGACCCAATCAGCCCCAGCATTTT
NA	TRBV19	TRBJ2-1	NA	CASSPFGESYNEQFF	TGTGCCAGTAGTCCCTTTGGCGAATCCTACAATGAGCAGTTCTTC
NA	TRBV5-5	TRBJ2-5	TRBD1	CASSLVAGGRETQYF	TGTGCCAGCAGCTTGGTGGCAGGGGGTCGGGAGACCCAGTACTTC
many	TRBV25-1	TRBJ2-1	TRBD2	CASSFPGGVYEQFF	TGTGCCAGCAGTTTCCCGGGAGGGGTTTACGAGCAGTTCTTC
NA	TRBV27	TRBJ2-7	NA	CASIGGDYEQYF	TGTGCCAGCATCGGCGGGGACTACGAGCAGTACTTC
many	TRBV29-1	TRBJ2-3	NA	CSEIPWGVDGTDTQYF	TGCAGCGAGATCCCTTGGGGGGTAGATGGCACAGATACGCAGTATTTT
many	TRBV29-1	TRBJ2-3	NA	CSVHLPGADTQYF	TGCAGCGTCCACCTCCCCGGAGCAGATACGCAGTATTTT
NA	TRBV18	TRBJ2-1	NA	CASSPLAAFSYNEQFF	TGTGCCAGCTCACCATTAGCGGCCTTCTCCTACAATGAGCAGTTCTTC
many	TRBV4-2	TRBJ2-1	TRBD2	CASSQPQGLAGGLEQFF	TGTGCCAGCAGCCAACCCCAGGGACTAGCGGGAGGTCTTGAGCAGTTCTTC
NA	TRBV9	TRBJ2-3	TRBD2	CASSVGLAVDTQYF	TGTGCCAGCAGCGTAGGACTAGCGGTCGATACGCAGTATTTT
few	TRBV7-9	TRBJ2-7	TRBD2	CASSSGEGFLEQYF	TGTGCCAGCAGCTCCGGGGAGGGGTTCCTAGAGCAGTACTTC
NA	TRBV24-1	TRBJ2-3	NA	CATSVGDDTQYF	TGTGCCACCAGTGTTGGGGACGATACGCAGTATTTT